The sample holds many counts of the clone carrying this T cell receptor beta chain. Its antigen is still unknown. The team produced cDNA through 5'RACE using 10-nucleotide random UMIs. TCRdb reanalysed the 5' RACE reads using MiXCR and keeps one entry per CDR3 protein. The data hold under 35,000 distinct CDR3 sequences, with 20% to 25% observed a single time. Germline V CDR1 and CDR2: SGHRS, YFSETQ. Trimming removed 4 bases from V and 7 bases from J; junction bases left unmatched: 8. The CDR3 spans 15 residues. The sample is drawn from a study of neurological immune-mediated disorders. General observations from the study: Expanded clones shared no identical CDR3 amino acid sequences across subjects, which suggested private TCR-beta repertoires in all groups.

Specimen: CD4+ T cells from blood. The source of this sequence is a man between 45 and 60 years old with HTLV-1-associated myelopathy (HAM/TSP). This chain links TRBV5-1 with TRBJ2-2; TRBD1 matches 9 bases. CDR3 protein: CASSILGQGVGELFF. The CDR3 DNA is TGCGCCAGCAGCATACTGGGACAGGGCGTCGGGGAGCTGTTTTTT.